The 18 T cell receptor beta chains below all came from one sample that was sequenced in a study of Ad26.COV2.S vaccination and SARS-CoV-2 variants. Profiled with immunoSEQ multiplex PCR; TCRdb holds only in-frame clones, not every one. This table has fewer than 300,000 clones, roughly 86% appearing once. The treatment was: roughly 19 received Ad26.COV2.S at low or high dose, single or two shots; 5 received placebo; per-sample allocation not given. Sampling was done on day 63 after the first vaccine or placebo injection. The source was peripheral blood, collected in a trial of Ad26.COV2.S vaccine versus placebo. These receptors were taken from a person aged 18 to 59 who received the Ad26.COV2.S COVID-19 vaccine or a placebo.

The chain uses TRBV5-4 and TRBJ1-2, with D possibly TRBD1 on 6 matching bases. Trimming stripped 2 bases from V and 10 bases from J, with 9 bases between. The CDR3 runs 11 residues. The germline V gene has CDR1 SGHNT and CDR2 YYREEE (reference sequence). CDR3 nucleotide sequence: TGTGCCAGCAGCTTTCGGACAGCCTACACCTTC. This encodes CASSFRTAYTF.

This clone has only a few counts. V and J are TRBV18 and TRBJ1-1; D call uncertain. The V gene lost 6 bases and the J gene lost 0 bases, with 8 bases spanning the gap. Germline V gene sequence: CDR1 KGHSH, CDR2 LQKENI. CDR3 length: 13 amino acids. The CDR3 sequence is CASSSDLNTEAFF. CDR3 coding DNA: TGTGCCAGCTCTTCAGATTTGAACACTGAAGCTTTCTTT.

The chain carries TRBV5-1 and TRBJ2-3; a weak D match, TRBD1 (7 bases). Trimming stripped 1 base from V and 5 bases from J, with 14 bases between. CDR1 and CDR2 from the germline V gene are SGHRS and YFSETQ. This CDR3 spans 15 amino acids. As DNA, the CDR3 is TGCGCCAGCAGCTTGCAGGGGGGCCGAGGAGATACGCAGTATTTT. As protein: CASSLQGGRGDTQYF.

This sequence joins TRBV5-5 and TRBJ1-4; D uncertain. V was clipped by 1 base and J by 8 bases, with 15 bases between them. The CDR3 sequence is 15 residues long. Germline V gene data show CDR1 as SGHKS and CDR2 as YYEKEE (reference sequence). This CDR3 reads CASSLFNRPEEKLFF. The CDR3 DNA follows: TGTGCCAGCAGCTTGTTCAACCGGCCTGAGGAAAAACTGTTTTTT.

Regarding this clone: A junction boundary mismatches the germline segment, possibly from a read error. The chain uses TRBV6-5 and TRBJ1-2, with a tentative D call TRBD1 (6 bases). Germline V CDR1 and CDR2: MNHEY, SVGAGI. There are 14 residues in the CDR3. The CDR3 loop reads CASSYRDNRRPYIF. The CDR3 DNA is TGTGCCAGCAGTTACCGGGACAACAGGCGGCCTTACATCTTC.

Worth noting for this clone: The sample has other DNA sequences that encode this CDR3 too. This chain links TRBV6-5 with TRBJ1-6; 7 bases are shared with TRBD1. The germline V gene has CDR1 MNHEY and CDR2 SVGAGI. The CDR3 is 15 residues long. The junction had 4 bases not matched to a gene; V was cut back by 0 bases and J by 8 bases. CDR3 amino acids: CASSYSNRGDSPLHF. In DNA form, the CDR3 reads TGTGCCAGCAGTTACTCTAACAGGGGCGATTCACCCCTCCACTTT.

This clone was observed a single time. The chain links TRBV2 to TRBJ1-2; possible D gene TRBD1, 5 bases. V lost 8 bases to trimming and J lost 0 bases, with 13 bases between them. The germline CDR1 and CDR2 sequences are SNHLY and FYNNEI. The CDR3 length is 14 residues. The CDR3 bases are TGTGCCAGCGCCGAGGGGTTTACTAACTATGGCTACACCTTC. Protein: CASAEGFTNYGYTF.

The chain employs TRBV2 and TRBJ2-7; D not certain. CDR3 size: 14 residues. Germline CDR1 reads SNHLY; CDR2 reads FYNNEI. V was cut by 8 bases and J by 3 bases, with 17 bases left in between. The CDR3 coding sequence is TGTGCCAGCCGACGGTCCCCAGCTAGCTACGAGCAGTACTTC. It is translated as CASRRSPASYEQYF.

The J gene is TRBJ1-4, the V gene TRBV7-8; possible D gene TRBD1, 5 bases. Germline loops: CDR1 SGHVS, CDR2 FQNEAQ. The V end lost 2 bases, the J end lost 8 bases, and 15 bases lay between the germline ends. CDR3 size: 15 residues. The chain's CDR3 is CASSLLQGSGEKLFF. CDR3 DNA sequence: TGTGCCAGCAGCTTACTTCAAGGGTCAGGGGAAAAACTGTTTTTT.

J is TRBJ2-2 and V is TRBV7-9, with TRBD1 matching over 11 bases. The CDR3 is 18 amino acids. V lost 4 bases to trimming and J lost 5 bases; unmatched junction nucleotides: 12. The germline CDR1 and CDR2 sequences are SEHNR and FQNEAQ (reference sequence). As DNA, the CDR3 is TGTGCCAGCAGCTCCCTGGGGTCCGGGACAGGGGGTACCGGGGAGCTGTTTTTT. Translation gives CASSSLGSGTGGTGELFF. Using reference TRBV7-9 and TRBJ2-2 for the parts outside the CDR3, the full variable domain is DTGVSQNPRHKITKRGQNVTFRCDPISEHNRLYWYRQTLGQGPEFLTYFQNEAQLEKSRLLSDRFSAERPKGSFSTLEIQRTEQGDSAMYLCASSSLGSGTGGTGELFFGEGSRLTVL.

The gene calls are TRBV10-3 and TRBJ1-1; D unresolved. This CDR3 comprises 12 residues. The V gene lost 3 bases and the J gene lost 5 bases, with 7 bases spanning the gap. Germline values: CDR1 ENHRY, CDR2 SYGVKD. This CDR3 reads CAISERNTEAFF. The CDR3 DNA reads as TGTGCCATCAGTGAAAGAAATACTGAAGCTTTCTTT.

The rearrangement links TRBV5-8 to TRBJ1-1; possibly TRBD1 for D (6 bases). Germline CDR1 reads SGHTS; CDR2 reads YDEGEE. V shed 0 bases and J shed 4 bases, with 10 bases lying between them. This CDR3 has 14 amino acids. The CDR3 DNA sequence: TGTGCCAGCAGCTTGGAGGGGGGTGTCACTGAAGCTTTCTTT. Amino acids: CASSLEGGVTEAFF.

A note on this clone: At one end, the junction sequence differs from germline, possibly due to a read error. The CDR3 DNA reads TGCAGTGCTAGAGATCGACAGGGGGCGATCTTC. It is translated as CSARDRQGAIF. The chain joins TRBV20-1 to TRBJ2-7, with 10 bases lining up with TRBD1. Germline V lookup: CDR1 DFQATT, CDR2 SNEGSKA (reference sequence). The CDR3 sequence is 11 residues long.

This clone was recorded a few times. The chain recombines TRBV6-5 with TRBJ1-2; D call uncertain. V lost 5 bases and J 4 bases, leaving 17 bases between the germline ends. From germline, CDR1 is MNHEY and CDR2 SVGAGI. The CDR3 is 15 amino acids. CDR3 sequence: CASSTYGGSRYGYTF. The CDR3 coding sequence is TGTGCCAGCAGTACCTATGGAGGGAGTCGCTATGGCTACACCTTC.

V usage is TRBV19 and J usage is TRBJ1-1; a possible D gene is TRBD1 (5 bases). CDR3 length: 11 residues. Germline lookup yields CDR1 LNHDA and CDR2 SQIVND (reference sequence). With 11 bases removed from V and 2 bases from J, the gap between germline ends came to 9 bases. The CDR3 DNA reads TGTGCCGCGGGGGGAAACACTGAAGCTTTCTTT. This codes for CAAGGNTEAFF.

CDR3 coding DNA: TGTGCCAGCAGTTACCGGGACAGGGAAAGAGATACGCAGTATTTT. This codes for CASSYRDRERDTQYF. The gene calls are TRBV6-5 and TRBJ2-3, with 9 bases matching TRBD1. The V segment lost 2 bases and the J segment 5 bases; nucleotides outside the gene matches: 5. Germline CDR1 is MNHEY and CDR2 is SVGAGI. The CDR3 is made up of 15 amino acids.

This clone appeared a single time. The rearrangement links TRBV18 to TRBJ1-3; 10 nucleotides align to TRBD1. This CDR3 is built from 16 residues. CDR1 is KGHSH, CDR2 LQKENI, per germline. Trimming removed 3 bases from V and 2 bases from J; junction bases left unmatched: 4. In DNA form, the CDR3 reads TGTGCCAGCTCACCGGACAGGGGGACGGCTGGAAACACCATATATTTT. It codes for CASSPDRGTAGNTIYF.

CDR3 sequence: CAWSNPQLQGWGYGYTF. Written as DNA, the CDR3 is TGTGCCTGGAGTAACCCCCAGCTACAGGGGTGGGGCTATGGCTACACCTTC. V usage is TRBV30 and J usage is TRBJ1-2; 7 bases align to TRBD1. V lost 2 bases to trimming and J lost 4 bases; unmatched junction nucleotides: 16. Looked up from germline, CDR1 is GTSNPN and CDR2 is SVGIG (reference sequence). The CDR3 sequence is 17 residues long.